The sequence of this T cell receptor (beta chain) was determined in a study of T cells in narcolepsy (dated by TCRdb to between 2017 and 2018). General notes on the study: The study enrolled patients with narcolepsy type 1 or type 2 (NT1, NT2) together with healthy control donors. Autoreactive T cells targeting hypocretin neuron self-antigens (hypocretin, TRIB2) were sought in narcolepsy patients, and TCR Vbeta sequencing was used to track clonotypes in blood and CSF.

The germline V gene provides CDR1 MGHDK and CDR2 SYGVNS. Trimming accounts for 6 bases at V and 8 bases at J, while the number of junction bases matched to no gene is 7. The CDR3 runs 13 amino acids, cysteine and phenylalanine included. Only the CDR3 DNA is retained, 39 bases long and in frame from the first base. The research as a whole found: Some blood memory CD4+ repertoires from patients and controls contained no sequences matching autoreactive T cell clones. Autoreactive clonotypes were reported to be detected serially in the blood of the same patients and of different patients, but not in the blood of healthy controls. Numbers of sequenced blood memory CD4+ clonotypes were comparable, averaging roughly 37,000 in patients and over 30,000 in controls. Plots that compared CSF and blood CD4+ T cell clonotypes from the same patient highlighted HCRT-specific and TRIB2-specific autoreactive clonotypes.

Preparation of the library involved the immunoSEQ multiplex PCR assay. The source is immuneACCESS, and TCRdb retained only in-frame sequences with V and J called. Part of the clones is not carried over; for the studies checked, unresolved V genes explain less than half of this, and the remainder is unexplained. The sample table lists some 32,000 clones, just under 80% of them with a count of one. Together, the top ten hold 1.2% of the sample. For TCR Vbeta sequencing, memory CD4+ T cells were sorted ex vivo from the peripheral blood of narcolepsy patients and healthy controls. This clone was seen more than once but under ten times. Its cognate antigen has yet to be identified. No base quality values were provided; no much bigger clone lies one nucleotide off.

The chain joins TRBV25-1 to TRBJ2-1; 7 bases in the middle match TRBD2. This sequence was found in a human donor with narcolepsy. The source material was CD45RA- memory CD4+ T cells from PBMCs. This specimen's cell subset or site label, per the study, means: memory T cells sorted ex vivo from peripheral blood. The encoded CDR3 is CASRREFYDEQFF. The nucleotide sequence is TGTGCCAGCAGGCGGGAGTTTTATGATGAGCAGTTCTTC.